This TCR beta chain was obtained from a study of T cell repertoires in cytomegalovirus infection. TCRdb reanalysed the reads using MiXCR and keeps one entry per CDR3 protein. The sample carries approximately 100,000 distinct CDR3 sequences, about 30% recorded once. In this sample, this clonotype turned up many times. No antigen is known for it. This CDR3 has 15 amino acids. V lost 0 bases, J lost 6 bases, and 4 bases stayed unmatched. Germline-derived CDR1 and CDR2 are SGHVS and FNYEAQ. The sequences come from CD8+ T cells from cultured PBMCs, collected from culture after CMV antigen stimulation. The clonotype originates from a human donor in good health (CMV status not recorded). Some clones in this sample may be carry-over from other donors' samples. V and J are TRBV7-6 and TRBJ1-1, with 10 bases aligning to TRBD1. CDR3 loop: CASSLAGQGRPEAFF. CDR3 in DNA: TGTGCCAGCAGCTTAGCGGGACAGGGGAGGCCTGAAGCTTTCTTT.